These T cell receptor beta chains were read from a single sample in a study of shared T cell receptors in the human thymus. Assay used: immunoSEQ multiplex PCR; TCRdb lists only in-frame clones, some missing. The sample includes 500,000 to 850,000 clones, more than 75% seen only once; the top ten take roughly 0.0087%. The same data also contributed to another study, on human thymus T cells.

The sequencing input was thymocytes. These receptors all stem from a boy under two years old with a congenital heart defect. The CDR3 runs from the conserved cysteine through the conserved F or W.

cdr3_aa | j_call | v_call
CASSLIGVPTYEQYF | TRBJ2-7 | TRBV5-5
CASSQGVAGGQETQYF | TRBJ2-5 | TRBV9
CASSQDRDRVSNEQFF | TRBJ2-1 | TRBV5-6
CASSPDRAVGYTF | TRBJ1-2 | TRBV27
CASSSPTGYERNYNEQFF | TRBJ2-1 | TRBV28
CASSTGGQSYEQYF | TRBJ2-7 | TRBV28
CASSSSGRGTDTQYF | TRBJ2-3 | TRBV6-5
CASKGDCSSYEQYF | TRBJ2-7 | TRBV27
CASSPRGQGDTGELFF | TRBJ2-2 | TRBV19
CASHRGDQPQHF | TRBJ1-5 | TRBV19
CASNPSGGAPGELFF | TRBJ2-2 | TRBV6-5
CASSIWSNSPLHF | TRBJ1-6 | TRBV19
CASSPMQGELNTEAFF | TRBJ1-1 | TRBV7-9
CASSYSGSNQPQHF | TRBJ1-5 | TRBV6-5
CASSLQPGGRTEAFF | TRBJ1-1 | TRBV5-6
CASSQGVTLRYLNEKLFF | TRBJ1-4 | TRBV14
CASIPGGPSSYNEQFF | TRBJ2-1 | TRBV5-4
CASSQDDGSGNQYF | TRBJ2-7 | TRBV4-1
CASSHPGGVRGSNEQFF | TRBJ2-1 | TRBV7-9
CASSVTGGSYEQYF | TRBJ2-7 | TRBV19
CAWSVFRGSGANVLTF | TRBJ2-6 | TRBV30
CASSIPGECPPCQETQYF | TRBJ2-5 | TRBV5-6
CAISAWDDRGRRNGYTF | TRBJ1-2 | TRBV10-3
CASNAGRGGQPQHF | TRBJ1-5 | TRBV19
CASSETQGGGAYDTQYF | TRBJ2-3 | TRBV9
CASSPHRGETQYF | TRBJ2-5 | TRBV19
CASSLGGYEQYF | TRBJ2-7 | TRBV28
CATSKPGQFNEKLFF | TRBJ1-4 | TRBV19
CASSLDPPIAKNIQYF | TRBJ2-4 | TRBV11-2
CASSFEPVATNEKLFF | TRBJ1-4 | TRBV5-4
CASSVEPQDRGGGYGYTF | TRBJ1-2 | TRBV9
CASSPLPGQGAPEAFF | TRBJ1-1 | TRBV27
CASSLPGTGLGNTIYF | TRBJ1-3 | TRBV4-1
CASSQEGGSTGELFF | TRBJ2-2 | TRBV4-3
CASGLEESGSGDTDTQYF | TRBJ2-3 | TRBV12-5
CASSLTGTAHSGANVLTF | TRBJ2-6 | TRBV28
CASSLLAGGHNEQFF | TRBJ2-1 | TRBV4-3
CAWSYRGPYNEQFF | TRBJ2-1 | TRBV30
CASSPVGTGTSTF | TRBJ1-2 | TRBV13
CASGTSRGRTDTQYF | TRBJ2-3 | TRBV7-9
CASKQVLGYTF | TRBJ1-2 | TRBV28
CASSLSPRGSSVYEQYF | TRBJ2-7 | TRBV11-2
CASSLDPTDTQYF | TRBJ2-3 | TRBV7-9
CASSPRTGTYEQYF | TRBJ2-7 | TRBV4-3
CASSLGTTDTQYF | TRBJ2-3 | TRBV5-1
CASSPRDGLGGVIQYF | TRBJ2-4 | TRBV27
CAWSAQLAGAPSSYEQYF | TRBJ2-7 | TRBV30
CASSEAGAARSSYNEQFF | TRBJ2-1 | TRBV6-1
CASSQQRRRGGITDTQYF | TRBJ2-3 | TRBV4-3
CASRADRDSNQPQHF | TRBJ1-5 | TRBV6-1
CASSQEFMNTEAFF | TRBJ1-1 | TRBV4-1
CSVQGSYEQYF | TRBJ2-7 | TRBV29-1
CASSPSPLHF | TRBJ1-6 | TRBV5-5